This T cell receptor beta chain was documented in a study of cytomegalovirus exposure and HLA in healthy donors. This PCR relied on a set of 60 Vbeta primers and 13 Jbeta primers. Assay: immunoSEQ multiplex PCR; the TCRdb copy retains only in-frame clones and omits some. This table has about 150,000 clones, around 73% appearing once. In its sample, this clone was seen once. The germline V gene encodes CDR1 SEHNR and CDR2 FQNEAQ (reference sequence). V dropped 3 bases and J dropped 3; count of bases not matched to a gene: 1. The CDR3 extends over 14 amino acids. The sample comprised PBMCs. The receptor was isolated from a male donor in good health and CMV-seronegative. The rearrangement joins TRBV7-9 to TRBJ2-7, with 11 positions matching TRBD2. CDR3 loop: CASSFSGGVYEQYF. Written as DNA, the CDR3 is TGTGCCAGCAGCTTTAGCGGGGGGGTCTACGAGCAGTACTTC.